Listed below are T cell receptor beta chains from one sample, sequenced in a study of blood T cell repertoires in COVID-19. Data came from immunoSEQ multiplex PCR; TCRdb stores just in-frame clones and leaves some out. The table lists around 160,000 clones, more than 80% of them singletons. The sequencing sample was made of peripheral blood. Every receptor here comes from a man between 18 and 29 years old with COVID-19, enrolled during active disease. CDR3s include the opening cysteine and the closing phenylalanine or tryptophan. The D gene is left open where the match is weak. For some rows the clone size is stated as once, few or many, or as a class when expanded; others skip it.

J: TRBJ2-2
D: -
size: -
V: TRBV29-1
CDR3: CSVEMGRSAGELFF
DNA: TGCAGCGTTGAGATGGGGAGGAGCGCCGGGGAGCTGTTTTTT

J: TRBJ2-2
D: -
size: -
V: TRBV7-6
CDR3: CASSLARNTGELFF
DNA: TGTGCCAGCAGCTTAGCGAGGAACACCGGGGAGCTGTTTTTT

J: TRBJ1-1
D: -
size: -
V: TRBV30
CDR3: CAWNQGNTEAFF
DNA: TGTGCCTGGAACCAGGGGAACACTGAAGCTTTCTTT

J: TRBJ2-2
D: -
size: -
V: TRBV30
CDR3: CAWSVLGSTGELFF
DNA: TGTGCCTGGAGTGTATTGGGGAGCACCGGGGAGCTGTTTTTT

J: TRBJ2-7
D: TRBD1
size: -
V: TRBV6-5
CDR3: CASTQTGGINEQYF
DNA: TGTGCCAGCACCCAGACAGGGGGCATCAACGAGCAGTACTTC

J: TRBJ2-1
D: TRBD2
size: -
V: TRBV2
CDR3: CASSEGLAVLNEQFF
DNA: TGTGCCAGCAGTGAGGGACTAGCGGTGCTCAATGAGCAGTTCTTC

J: TRBJ2-3
D: -
size: once
V: TRBV9
CDR3: CASSVSRGTDTQYF
DNA: TGTGCCAGCAGCGTATCCCGTGGCACAGATACGCAGTATTTT

J: TRBJ2-1
D: -
size: -
V: TRBV7-9
CDR3: CASSRHYNEQFF
DNA: TGTGCCAGCAGCAGACATTACAATGAGCAGTTCTTC

J: TRBJ1-5
D: -
size: -
V: TRBV9
CDR3: CASSVGAGELGQPQHF
DNA: TGTGCCAGCAGCGTAGGGGCAGGTGAATTGGGTCAGCCCCAGCATTTT

J: TRBJ1-1
D: -
size: -
V: TRBV12-3/TRBV12-4
CDR3: CASTFSAWSGAFF
DNA: TGTGCCAGCACCTTCTCGGCGTGGTCGGGAGCTTTCTTT

J: TRBJ2-5
D: TRBD2
size: few
V: TRBV4-3
CDR3: CASSQGAGGETQYF
DNA: TGCGCCAGCAGCCAAGGGGCGGGAGGGGAGACCCAGTACTTC

J: TRBJ2-5
D: TRBD2
size: -
V: TRBV28
CDR3: CASSRTSGKVSGETQYF
DNA: TGTGCCAGCAGTCGGACTAGCGGGAAGGTTTCTGGAGAGACCCAGTACTTC

J: TRBJ2-1
D: -
size: -
V: TRBV27
CDR3: CASSLRGGMDEQFF
DNA: TGTGCCAGCAGTTTAAGGGGGGGAATGGATGAGCAGTTCTTC

J: TRBJ2-5
D: -
size: -
V: TRBV4-1
CDR3: CASSWRETQYF
DNA: TGCGCCAGCAGTTGGAGAGAGACCCAGTACTTC

J: TRBJ2-7
D: -
size: -
V: TRBV4-1
CDR3: CASSHGLAEGGYEQYF
DNA: TGCGCCAGCAGCCATGGCTTAGCGGAGGGAGGCTACGAGCAGTACTTC

J: TRBJ2-3
D: -
size: -
V: TRBV5-1
CDR3: CASSATQGGVGTDTQYF
DNA: TGCGCCAGCAGCGCAACCCAGGGGGGCGTTGGGACAGATACGCAGTATTTT

J: TRBJ1-2
D: -
size: -
V: TRBV28
CDR3: CASGGNYGYTF
DNA: TGTGCCAGCGGGGGGAACTATGGCTACACCTTC

J: TRBJ2-7
D: -
size: -
V: TRBV7-2
CDR3: CASSFGGIYEQYF
DNA: TGTGCCAGCAGCTTTGGGGGCATCTACGAGCAGTACTTC

J: TRBJ1-5
D: -
size: -
V: TRBV10-3
CDR3: CAISGQTGGWPQHF
DNA: TGTGCCATCAGTGGACAGACGGGGGGATGGCCCCAGCATTTT

J: TRBJ2-1
D: -
size: -
V: TRBV27
CDR3: CASTLEGGGSDNEQFF
DNA: TGTGCCAGCACCCTAGAGGGCGGGGGCAGCGACAATGAGCAGTTCTTC

J: TRBJ2-1
D: -
size: once
V: TRBV5-1
CDR3: CASSLGRPGWNEQFF
DNA: TGCGCCAGCAGCTTGGGCCGACCGGGATGGAATGAGCAGTTCTTC

J: TRBJ2-5
D: TRBD2
size: -
V: TRBV5-1
CDR3: CASSLASGGGETQYF
DNA: TGCGCCAGCAGCTTGGCTAGCGGGGGGGGAGAGACCCAGTACTTC

J: TRBJ1-5
D: TRBD1
size: -
V: TRBV9
CDR3: CASSLGTGAGQPQHF
DNA: TGTGCCAGCAGCCTCGGGACAGGGGCGGGTCAGCCCCAGCATTTT

J: TRBJ2-6
D: -
size: many
V: TRBV2
CDR3: CASSDWRGANVLTF
DNA: TGTGCCAGCAGTGACTGGAGGGGGGCCAACGTCCTGACTTTC

J: TRBJ2-3
D: TRBD1
size: -
V: TRBV11-2
CDR3: CASSLRTPGQRADTQYF
DNA: TGTGCCAGCAGCCTTCGGACTCCGGGACAGAGGGCAGATACGCAGTATTTT

J: TRBJ2-2
D: -
size: -
V: TRBV28
CDR3: CASSQEGTRTGELFF
DNA: TGTGCCAGCAGTCAGGAAGGCACTCGCACCGGGGAGCTGTTTTTT

J: TRBJ2-7
D: TRBD2
size: few
V: TRBV28
CDR3: CASLAGGPPYEQYF
DNA: TGTGCCAGCCTAGCGGGAGGTCCGCCCTACGAGCAGTACTTC

J: TRBJ2-7
D: -
size: -
V: TRBV5-6
CDR3: CASSFPSRSYEQYF
DNA: TGTGCCAGCAGCTTCCCTAGCCGGTCCTACGAGCAGTACTTC

J: TRBJ2-7
D: -
size: -
V: TRBV30
CDR3: CAWSVGGNVYEQYF
DNA: TGTGCCTGGAGTGTCGGCGGAAATGTCTACGAGCAGTACTTC

J: TRBJ2-3
D: -
size: once
V: TRBV28
CDR3: CASSRLEGIAWDTQYF
DNA: TGTGCCAGCAGCCGTTTGGAGGGGATAGCGTGGGATACGCAGTATTTT

J: TRBJ2-5
D: TRBD1
size: -
V: TRBV27
CDR3: CASSLGTGGQETQYF
DNA: TGTGCCAGCAGTCTTGGGACAGGGGGACAAGAGACCCAGTACTTC

J: TRBJ2-1
D: -
size: -
V: TRBV3-1/TRBV3-2
CDR3: CASSQEGGYNEQFF
DNA: TGTGCCAGCAGCCAAGAAGGCGGATACAATGAGCAGTTCTTC

J: TRBJ1-4
D: -
size: once
V: TRBV7-2
CDR3: CASSSGQYEKLFF
DNA: TGTGCCAGCAGCTCGGGACAATATGAAAAACTGTTTTTT

J: TRBJ2-7
D: -
size: -
V: TRBV18
CDR3: CASSPLLVGTYEQYF
DNA: TGTGCCAGCTCACCTTTGTTGGTGGGCACCTACGAGCAGTACTTC

J: TRBJ1-6
D: -
size: -
V: TRBV7-2
CDR3: CASSLRTANSPLHF
DNA: TGTGCCAGCAGCTTAAGGACAGCGAATTCACCCCTCCACTTT

J: TRBJ2-1
D: -
size: few
V: TRBV9
CDR3: CASSVTTGRWVDEQFF
DNA: TGTGCCAGCAGCGTTACGACGGGGAGGTGGGTGGATGAGCAGTTCTTC

J: TRBJ1-1
D: TRBD1
size: -
V: TRBV6-6
CDR3: CASSYPGGEAFF
DNA: TGTGCCAGCAGTTATCCAGGGGGCGAAGCTTTCTTT